The next 2 T cell receptor beta chains were all read from a single sample in a study of blood T cell repertoires in COVID-19. This table comes from immunoSEQ multiplex PCR, and its TCRdb copy is limited to in-frame clones, with some not included. The sample comprises some 240,000 clones, around 81% of which are singletons, and roughly 7.4% rests with the top ten. Sequencing was carried out using peripheral blood. Source of these receptors: a woman older than 75 with COVID-19, enrolled during active disease.

V and J are TRBV5-4 and TRBJ1-3; D gene ambiguous. In germline, CDR1 is SGHNT, CDR2 YYREEE (reference sequence). The CDR3 runs to 16 residues. Trimming stripped 4 bases from V and 0 bases from J, with 14 bases between. The CDR3 loop reads CASSEGGRLSGNTIYF. The CDR3 DNA reads as TGTGCCAGCAGCGAGGGTGGACGGCTCTCTGGAAACACCATATATTTT.

This rearrangement joins TRBV10-1 to TRBJ2-1, with TRBD2 matching 9 bases. The CDR3 length is 16 residues. The ends lost 3 bases at V and 8 bases at J; junction bases unmatched: 11. Looked up from germline, CDR1 is WNHNN and CDR2 is SYGVQD (reference sequence). The CDR3 spells CASSEKKSGRFDEQFF. DNA for the CDR3: TGCGCCAGCAGTGAAAAGAAGAGCGGGAGGTTCGATGAGCAGTTCTTC.